The 30 T cell receptor beta chains given below trace back to one sample, sequenced in a study of T cell responses to AZD1222 COVID-19 vaccine. Some clones are missing from TCRdb's copy, which holds only in-frame ones; the method was immunoSEQ multiplex PCR. The sample holds 150,000 to 200,000 clones, less than 95% seen once. The input for sequencing was peripheral blood, taken on day 0 of AZD1222 vaccination. The receptors were sampled from an adult in good health.

The rearrangement links TRBV11-2 to TRBJ2-2, with D hard to call. CDR3 length equals 14 residues. Looked up from germline, CDR1 is SGHAT and CDR2 is FQNNGV. Trimming stripped 10 bases from V and 3 bases from J, with 15 bases between. The chain's CDR3 is CATNRLSHTGELFF. CDR3 nucleotides: TGTGCCACCAACCGCCTATCTCACACCGGGGAGCTGTTTTTT.

The chain recombines TRBV12-3 or TRBV12-4 with TRBJ2-1; weak D call: TRBD1 (5 bases). V was clipped by 2 bases and J by 12 bases, with 11 bases between them. CDR3 size: 12 residues. The CDR3 DNA sequence: TGTGCCAGCAGTTTACCTTTAGGGGCGCAGTTCTTC. It codes for CASSLPLGAQFF.

V and J are TRBV30 and TRBJ1-6, with TRBD1 as a possible D gene (6 bases). V lost 1 base and J lost 10, with 14 bases in between. The germline V gene encodes CDR1 GTSNPN and CDR2 SVGIG (reference sequence). CDR3 size: 14 residues. The chain's CDR3 is CAWSGGRGESPLHF. CDR3 coding DNA: TGTGCCTGGAGTGGGGGCAGGGGCGAATCACCCCTCCACTTT.

This chain links TRBV29-1 with TRBJ1-1, with D possibly being TRBD1 (5 bases). V gave up 3 bases and J gave up 10 bases, with 12 bases separating them. This CDR3 has 11 amino acids. Germline V CDR1 and CDR2: SQVTM, ANQGSEA. The CDR3 reads CSVEMGPGAFF. For the CDR3, the DNA is TGCAGCGTTGAGATGGGACCGGGAGCTTTCTTT.

The chain recombines TRBV18 with TRBJ2-1; D gene ambiguous. This CDR3 contains 14 residues. Trimming pared 1 base from V and 3 bases from J, leaving 7 bases between. Germline V gives CDR1 KGHSH, CDR2 LQKENI. The CDR3 reads CASSPLSGYNEQFF. CDR3 in DNA: TGTGCCAGCTCACCACTATCGGGCTACAATGAGCAGTTCTTC.

V gene TRBV5-1 combines with J gene TRBJ1-6; TRBD1 matches at 7 bases. After removal of 0 bases from V and 0 bases from J, the junction contained 6 bases not matched to a gene. The CDR3 consists of 18 residues. CDR1 is SGHRS and CDR2 is YFSETQ in the germline V gene. CDR3 coding DNA: TGCGCCAGCAGCTTGGAGGCCAGGGGGAGCTCCTATAATTCACCCCTCCACTTT. It translates to CASSLEARGSSYNSPLHF.

V gene TRBV3-1 (or the pseudogene TRBV3-2) combines with J gene TRBJ1-1; D gene unclear. The CDR3 has 16 amino acids. V dropped 1 base and J dropped 3 bases, with 15 bases sitting between them. Germline CDR1 is LGHDT and CDR2 is YNNKEL (reference sequence). CDR3 sequence (DNA): TGTGCCAGCAGCCAAGGATGGGTAGGCAAACACACTGAAGCTTTCTTT. Translated, it gives CASSQGWVGKHTEAFF.

The rearrangement uses TRBV3-1 (or the pseudogene TRBV3-2) and TRBJ1-1; D not resolved. CDR3 length equals 14 residues. V dropped 1 base and J dropped 4 bases, with 10 bases sitting between them. Germline V gene data show CDR1 as LGHDT and CDR2 as YNNKEL (reference sequence). The CDR3 DNA follows: TGTGCCAGCAGCCAAGTCGAGACATCCACTGAAGCTTTCTTT. Amino acid sequence: CASSQVETSTEAFF.

The chain links TRBV5-6 to TRBJ1-1, with D unclear. The CDR3 covers 15 residues. Trimming removed 1 base from V and 1 base from J, with 11 bases in between. From germline, CDR1 is SGHDT and CDR2 YYEEEE. The CDR3 region is CASSLLVRPNTEAFF. The CDR3 DNA follows: TGTGCCAGCAGCTTGTTGGTCAGACCGAACACTGAAGCTTTCTTT.

CDR3: CASTRRGATFYGYTF. The CDR3 DNA sequence: TGTGCCAGCACCCGACGGGGGGCCACCTTCTATGGCTACACCTTC. This chain uses TRBV6-5 with TRBJ1-2; the D gene is possibly TRBD1 (6 bases). With 7 bases removed from V and 4 bases from J, the gap between germline ends came to 19 bases. The germline V gene has CDR1 MNHEY and CDR2 SVGAGI. The CDR3 length is 15 residues.

The gene calls are TRBV5-1 and TRBJ1-5; D perhaps matches TRBD1 (6 bases). The CDR3 consists of 14 residues. The V end was cut by 4 bases, the J end by 7 bases, with 15 bases between. Germline CDR1 is SGHRS and CDR2 is YFSETQ. The CDR3 sequence is CASSLDSLGQPQHF. CDR3 bases: TGCGCCAGCAGCCTGGACAGTTTAGGACAGCCCCAGCATTTT. The whole variable domain, filled in from reference TRBV5-1 and TRBJ1-5, reads KAGVTQTPRYLIKTRGQQVTLSCSPISGHRSVSWYQQTPGQGLQFLFEYFSETQRNKGNFPGRFSGRQFSNSRSEMNVSTLELGDSALYLCASSLDSLGQPQHFGDGTRLSIL.

This rearrangement joins TRBV5-1 to TRBJ1-2; TRBD1 is a possible D gene (5 bases). Germline CDR1 and CDR2: SGHRS and YFSETQ. V lost 0 bases to trimming and J lost 0 bases, with 15 bases between them. There are 17 residues in the CDR3. The CDR3 coding sequence is TGCGCCAGCAGCTTGGTCCAGGGTGGGGCCACTAACTATGGCTACACCTTC. This sequence encodes CASSLVQGGATNYGYTF.

The chain links TRBV30 to TRBJ2-3; 9 nucleotides line up with TRBD1. The junction had 8 bases not matched to a gene; V was cut back by 4 bases and J by 0 bases. This CDR3 spans 16 amino acids. The germline V gene has CDR1 GTSNPN and CDR2 SVGIG (reference sequence). CDR3 coding DNA: TGTGCCTGGAACACAGGGGGCACTCCTAGCACAGATACGCAGTATTTT. This encodes CAWNTGGTPSTDTQYF.

This chain links TRBV6-2 or TRBV6-3 with TRBJ2-7; no reliable D call. The CDR3 sequence is 12 residues long. Germline V gene lookup returns CDR1 MNHEY and CDR2 SVGEGT. The V end lost 3 bases, the J end lost 2 bases, and 5 bases lay between the germline ends. This CDR3 reads CASSYSPYEQYF. CDR3 nucleotide sequence: TGTGCCAGCAGTTATTCCCCCTACGAGCAGTACTTC.

The rearrangement joins TRBV10-3 to TRBJ1-1; D is ambiguous. V was trimmed by 0 bases and J by 2 bases, leaving 7 bases between them. The CDR3 totals 14 residues. CDR1 and CDR2 (germline): ENHRY, SYGVKD. CDR3 nucleotides: TGTGCCATCAGTGAGTCCCACAGTAACACTGAAGCTTTCTTT. Its protein is CAISESHSNTEAFF.

The chain uses TRBV7-8 and TRBJ1-3, with D perhaps TRBD1 (6 bases). Trimming took off 2 bases at V and 3 bases at J, with 11 bases between the two ends. The CDR3 has 15 residues. Germline V gene lookup returns CDR1 SGHVS and CDR2 FQNEAQ. The CDR3 DNA reads as TGTGCCAGCAGCTTATCCGGGGGGCGTGGAAACACCATATATTTT. Protein product: CASSLSGGRGNTIYF.

The chain employs TRBV7-9 and TRBJ2-3; D might be TRBD1 (6 bases). The V gene's germline CDR1 is SEHNR and CDR2 FQNEAQ (reference sequence). V lost 4 bases and J 2 bases, leaving 13 bases between the germline ends. The CDR3 contains 15 residues. The CDR3 sequence: CASSSGGRNTDTQYF. CDR3 nucleotide sequence: TGTGCCAGCAGCTCTGGGGGCCGAAACACAGATACGCAGTATTTT.

The chain employs TRBV2 and TRBJ2-5, with 7 bases that match TRBD1. Germline V gene lookup returns CDR1 SNHLY and CDR2 FYNNEI. The trim removed 4 bases at V and 4 bases at J, leaving 6 bases unmatched. The length of the CDR3 is 14 residues. CDR3 sequence (DNA): TGTGCCAGCAGTGGTAGACAGGGCAGAGAGACCCAGTACTTC. Residues: CASSGRQGRETQYF.

The gene calls are TRBV7-8 and TRBJ1-6; 9 bases match TRBD1. V trimming: 5 bases; J trimming: 6 bases; junction bases outside the gene matches: 5. The CDR3 covers 15 residues. Germline CDR1 reads SGHVS; CDR2 reads FQNEAQ. The CDR3 nucleotides are TGTGCCAGCAGCCCACAGGGGGCCGGTAATTCACCCCTCCACTTT. Its translation is CASSPQGAGNSPLHF.

The rearrangement links TRBV5-4 to TRBJ2-1, with 12 bases lining up with TRBD2. V lost 4 bases and J lost 9; bases outside the gene matches: 11. Germline values: CDR1 SGHNT, CDR2 YYREEE (reference sequence). The CDR3 length is 16 residues. The DNA for the CDR3 is TGTGCCAGCAGCCTTCCCCGACTAGCGGGGGCGGGTGAGCAGTTCTTC. It specifies CASSLPRLAGAGEQFF. Combining the CDR3 with reference TRBV5-4 and TRBJ2-1 gives the whole variable domain ETGVTQSPTHLIKTRGQQVTLRCSSQSGHNTVSWYQQALGQGPQFIFQYYREEENGRGNFPPRFSGLQFPNYSSELNVNALELDDSALYLCASSLPRLAGAGEQFFGPGTRLTVL.

A few counts support this clone. V gene TRBV19 combines with J gene TRBJ2-2, with 9 bases fitting TRBD2. This CDR3 has 14 amino acids. The trim removed 7 bases at V and 6 bases at J, leaving 6 bases unmatched. The germline V gene encodes CDR1 LNHDA and CDR2 SQIVND (reference sequence). The CDR3 DNA reads as TGTGCCAGTATTGGGACTAGCAGGTCCGGGGAGCTGTTTTTT. Amino acids: CASIGTSRSGELFF.

The chain combines TRBV27 with TRBJ2-3, with TRBD2 matching 7 bases. The CDR3 has 13 amino acids. V lost 6 bases and J lost 4; bases outside the gene matches: 4. Germline V CDR1 and CDR2: MNHEY, SMNVEV (reference sequence). CDR3 sequence (DNA): TGTGCCAGCAGCCATGGGGGGGCAGATACGCAGTATTTT. Translated: CASSHGGADTQYF.

The rearrangement joins TRBV25-1 to TRBJ2-3; possible D gene TRBD2, 5 bases. CDR1 MGHDK and CDR2 SYGVNS come from the germline V gene. V was shortened by 2 bases and J by 4 bases, with 16 bases between the two germline ends. CDR3 length: 16 amino acids. CDR3: CASSEREMSLPDTQYF. The CDR3 DNA follows: TGTGCCAGCAGTGAAAGGGAGATGAGTCTCCCAGATACGCAGTATTTT. Supplemented by reference TRBV25-1 and TRBJ2-3, the full variable domain reads EADIYQTPRYLVIGTGKKITLECSQTMGHDKMYWYQQDPGMELHLIHYSYGVNSTEKGDLSSESTVSRIRTEHFPLTLESARPSHTSQYLCASSEREMSLPDTQYFGPGTRLTVL.

This clone has just one count. The chain recombines TRBV10-1 with TRBJ1-5, with TRBD1 as a possible D gene (5 bases). This CDR3 comprises 17 residues. From germline, CDR1 is WNHNN and CDR2 SYGVQD (reference sequence). Trimming shortened V by 10 bases and J by 2 bases, and 24 bases separated the two germline ends. CDR3 coding DNA: TGCGCCACCCCAGGGCCAGCCTTAGACAGCTGCAATCAGCCCCAGCATTTT. Protein sequence: CATPGPALDSCNQPQHF.

This chain links TRBV28 with TRBJ2-5, with 8 nucleotides matching TRBD1. The germline V gene encodes CDR1 MDHEN and CDR2 SYDVKM. The CDR3 contains 20 residues. The trim removed 3 bases at V and 0 bases at J, leaving 18 bases unmatched. The DNA for the CDR3 is TGTGCCAGCAGTTTTCTGCGGGGCAGGGGGCGATTTAAGGACCAAGAGACCCAGTACTTC. Translated, it gives CASSFLRGRGRFKDQETQYF. The complete variable domain, with remaining parts taken from reference TRBV28 and TRBJ2-5, reads DVKVTQSSRYLVKRTGEKVFLECVQDMDHENMFWYRQDPGLGLRLIYFSYDVKMKEKGDIPEGYSVSREKKERFSLILESASTNQTSMYLCASSFLRGRGRFKDQETQYFGPGTRLLVL.

This clone showed up just once. The chain carries TRBV2 and TRBJ1-1; tentatively, D is TRBD1 (6 bases). Germline CDR1 and CDR2: SNHLY and FYNNEI. Deletions cut 6 bases from V and 3 bases from J, with 11 bases between. This CDR3 spans 13 amino acids. The CDR3 loop is CASRGDIYTEAFF. Here the CDR3 DNA reads TGTGCCAGCAGGGGGGACATCTACACTGAAGCTTTCTTT.

This clone has more than one count but fewer than ten. The J gene is TRBJ1-2, the V gene TRBV21-1. TRBV21-1 is classified as a pseudogene. This CDR3 is 16 amino acids long. The DNA of the CDR3 is TGTGCCAGCAGCCCCACAGTGAGGCCAACGGCCTATGGCTACACCTTC. Encoded protein: CASSPTVRPTAYGYTF.

This clone was detected once. V is TRBV5-4 and J is TRBJ1-1; TRBD1 agrees at 8 bases. The CDR3 sequence is 16 residues long. From germline, CDR1 is SGHNT and CDR2 YYREEE (reference sequence). The junction had 9 bases not matched to a gene; V was cut back by 3 bases and J by 2 bases. The CDR3 reads CASSSTGQGGNTEAFF. In nucleotides, the CDR3 is TGTGCCAGCAGCTCTACCGGACAGGGCGGAAACACTGAAGCTTTCTTT.

This sequence joins TRBV11-2 and TRBJ1-6; D call uncertain. The germline gives CDR1 SGHAT, CDR2 FQNNGV. The CDR3 extends over 15 amino acids. With 0 bases removed from V and 6 bases from J, the gap between germline ends came to 9 bases. The CDR3 DNA reads as TGTGCCAGCAGCTTAGACAGGACTCCTAATTCACCCCTCCACTTT. This codes for CASSLDRTPNSPLHF.

This clone appeared once. The chain recombines TRBV6-1 with TRBJ1-5; 8 bases agree with TRBD1. This CDR3 is 18 amino acids long. Germline loops: CDR1 MNHNS, CDR2 SASEGT. V gave up 1 base and J gave up 2 bases; unmatched junction bases: 10. The CDR3 protein is CASSEEFDRGWGNQPQHF. The DNA for the CDR3 is TGTGCCAGCAGTGAAGAGTTCGACAGGGGATGGGGCAATCAGCCCCAGCATTTT.